These 21 T cell receptor beta chains came from one sample sequenced in a study of CD8+ T cells in alopecia areata. cDNA prepared by RNA extraction and subsequent reverse transcription served as the template for sequencing. The repertoire was sequenced with immunoSEQ multiplex PCR; TCRdb's copy has only in-frame clones and lacks some. The table records around 200,000 clones, almost 65% of them present only once. The material sequenced was CD4+ T cells sorted from blood, taken at week 0. These receptors were obtained from a human donor with alopecia areata.

The chain uses TRBV29-1 and TRBJ2-2; the D is unclear. Trimming removed 1 base from V and 4 bases from J, with 7 bases in between. CDR1 and CDR2 (germline): SQVTM, ANQGSEA. This CDR3 comprises 13 residues. The CDR3 loop reads CSVEATLTGELFF. In nucleotides, the CDR3 is TGCAGCGTTGAAGCGACCCTCACCGGGGAGCTGTTTTTT.

The gene calls are TRBV15 and TRBJ2-7; perhaps D is TRBD1 or TRBD2 (5 bases each). Trimming stripped 3 bases from V and 0 bases from J, with 15 bases between. The CDR3 has 16 residues. Germline V gives CDR1 LNHNV, CDR2 YYDKDF (reference sequence). CDR3 sequence (DNA): TGTGCCACCAGCAGGGGCCGGGGCAGCGGCTCCTACGAGCAGTACTTC. This codes for CATSRGRGSGSYEQYF.

This clone was seen more than once but under ten times. The chain carries TRBV30 and TRBJ2-2, with no clear D. V lost 1 base, J lost 5 bases, and 8 bases lay in between. CDR1 GTSNPN and CDR2 SVGIG come from the germline V gene (reference sequence). The CDR3 totals 13 residues. This chain's CDR3 is CAWSAARTGELFF. Here the CDR3 DNA reads TGTGCCTGGAGTGCCGCCAGGACCGGGGAGCTGTTTTTT.

The chain uses TRBV30 and TRBJ2-3, with a tentative D call TRBD1 (5 bases). The CDR3 runs 12 residues. Germline CDR1 is GTSNPN and CDR2 is SVGIG (reference sequence). The V end lost 4 bases, the J end lost 9 bases, and 14 bases lay between the germline ends. The CDR3 sequence is CAWKIRQGTQYF. The CDR3 DNA reads as TGTGCCTGGAAAATCAGGCAGGGCACGCAGTATTTT.

The chain has TRBV29-1 and TRBJ1-1; D remains unclear. CDR1 SQVTM and CDR2 ANQGSEA come from the germline V gene. Between the trimmed V and J ends, which lost 1 base and 1 base, there was a span of 16 bases. The CDR3 sequence is 16 residues long. The CDR3 DNA follows: TGCAGCGTTGAAGCGTCCCCCGGCGTTAGGAACACTGAAGCTTTCTTT. Its translation: CSVEASPGVRNTEAFF. Based on the CDR3 plus reference TRBV29-1 and TRBJ1-1, the full variable domain is SAVISQKPSRDICQRGTSLTIQCQVDSQVTMMFWYRQQPGQSLTLIATANQGSEATYESGFVIDKFPISRPNLTFSTLTVSNMSPEDSSIYLCSVEASPGVRNTEAFFGQGTRLTVV.

This clone was counted a few times. V gene TRBV29-1 combines with J gene TRBJ1-1, with D perhaps matching TRBD1 (5 bases). Trimming removed 6 bases at V and 1 base at J, with 9 bases between. This CDR3 comprises 12 residues. Germline V gives CDR1 SQVTM, CDR2 ANQGSEA. The CDR3 DNA follows: TGCAGCGTGGGACGGCCGAACACTGAAGCTTTCTTT. It codes for CSVGRPNTEAFF.

The rearrangement joins TRBV29-1 to TRBJ1-4; D is unclear. Germline V CDR1 and CDR2: SQVTM, ANQGSEA. V was clipped by 7 bases and J by 7 bases, with 13 bases between them. The CDR3 covers 12 residues. In nucleotides, the CDR3 is TGCAGCGCCCAGGATGAAACTGAAAAACTGTTTTTT. It yields the protein CSAQDETEKLFF.

V and J are TRBV7-3 and TRBJ2-1, with D unresolved. The CDR3 loop spans 12 amino acids. Trimming shortened V by 8 bases and J by 5 bases, and 10 bases separated the two germline ends. The V gene's germline CDR1 is SGHTA and CDR2 FQGTGA. CDR3 residues: CASGEDNNEQFF. DNA for the CDR3: TGTGCCAGCGGAGAGGATAACAATGAGCAGTTCTTC. Filled out from reference TRBV7-3 and TRBJ2-1, the complete variable domain reads GAGVSQTPSNKVTEKGKYVELRCDPISGHTALYWYRQSLGQGPEFLIYFQGTGAADDSGLPNDRFFAVRPEGSVSTLKIQRTERGDSAVYLCASGEDNNEQFFGPGTRLTVL.

The V call is TRBV30, the J call TRBJ1-6; no definite D call. This CDR3 spans 14 amino acids. CDR1 GTSNPN and CDR2 SVGIG come from the germline V gene (reference sequence). V was trimmed by 4 bases and J by 8 bases, leaving 15 bases between them. CDR3 nucleotides: TGTGCCTGGACGGCCAGTCGTTGGGATTCACCCCTCCACTTT. Its protein product is CAWTASRWDSPLHF.

V gene TRBV29-1 combines with J gene TRBJ2-1, with a tentative D call TRBD2 (6 bases). The CDR3 length is 13 residues. Trimming cost V 4 bases and J 5 bases, with 12 bases left between them. From germline, CDR1 is SQVTM and CDR2 ANQGSEA. DNA of the CDR3: TGCAGCGTTGTCGGGACTCCGAACAATGAGCAGTTCTTC. Translating it yields CSVVGTPNNEQFF.

With regard to this clone: Other DNA sequences in the same sample also yield this CDR3. This rearrangement joins TRBV30 to TRBJ2-3, with D perhaps assigned TRBD1 or TRBD2 (5 bases each). CDR1 is GTSNPN, CDR2 SVGIG, per germline (reference sequence). V gave up 3 bases and J gave up 6 bases, with 16 bases separating them. The CDR3 covers 14 residues. For the CDR3, the DNA is TGTGCCTGGAGCGTACAACTAGGGGCGGATACGCAGTATTTT. This gives the protein CAWSVQLGADTQYF.

The gene calls are TRBV19 and TRBJ2-7; 8 bases are shared with TRBD2. Germline V gene data show CDR1 as LNHDA and CDR2 as SQIVND (reference sequence). CDR3 length: 15 amino acids. Trimming cost V 5 bases and J 2 bases; bases outside gene matches: 8. CDR3 protein: CASSDSGEHTYEQYF. DNA for the CDR3: TGTGCCAGTAGTGATAGCGGGGAACACACCTACGAGCAGTACTTC.

This chain uses TRBV29-1 with TRBJ1-1, with a possible D match to TRBD1 (6 bases). Germline CDR1 and CDR2: SQVTM and ANQGSEA. There are 13 residues in the CDR3. The ends were cut back, 6 bases at V and 2 bases at J, with 13 bases in the middle. In DNA form, the CDR3 reads TGCAGCGTCCAACGGGGGGGCAACACTGAAGCTTTCTTT. Translating gives CSVQRGGNTEAFF.

This chain joins TRBV9 and TRBJ1-2, with D perhaps TRBD1 (6 bases). Trimming cost V 0 bases and J 8 bases, with 14 bases left between them. There are 14 residues in the CDR3. In germline, CDR1 is SGDLS, CDR2 YYNGEE. The CDR3 here is CASSVGTGMEGYTF. In nucleotides, the CDR3 is TGTGCCAGCAGCGTAGGAACAGGGATGGAAGGCTACACCTTC.

The J gene is TRBJ2-3, the V gene TRBV4-3; D not certain. The CDR3 covers 17 residues. Deletions cut 2 bases from V and 5 bases from J, with 20 bases between. Germline loops: CDR1 LGHNA, CDR2 YSLEER. The CDR3 nucleotides are TGCGCCAGCAGCCAATACTTGAGAGGACGGGCAATAGATACGCAGTATTTT. It specifies CASSQYLRGRAIDTQYF.

The V call is TRBV12-5, the J call TRBJ1-2, with 7 nucleotides matching TRBD1. CDR1 and CDR2 from the germline V gene are LGHNT and FRNRAP. The junction had 10 bases not matched to a gene; V was cut back by 1 base and J by 8 bases. This CDR3 has 15 amino acids. The CDR3 region is CASGLGFFTGDGYTF. The DNA for the CDR3 is TGTGCTAGTGGTTTGGGCTTCTTCACAGGGGACGGCTACACCTTC.

This clone occurred a few times. Other nucleotide sequences from this sample produce the same CDR3. The rearrangement uses TRBV5-1 and TRBJ2-2; D is possibly TRBD2 (5 bases). Trimming took 0 bases from V and 6 from J, leaving 6 bases between them. This CDR3 comprises 13 residues. Germline V gene data show CDR1 as SGHRS and CDR2 as YFSETQ. In DNA, the CDR3 is TGCGCCAGCAGCTTGGAGGGAGCCGGGGAGCTGTTTTTT. Translating it yields CASSLEGAGELFF.

The gene calls are TRBV7-8 and TRBJ2-7, with a tentative D call TRBD2 (5 bases). Germline lookup yields CDR1 SGHVS and CDR2 FQNEAQ. The CDR3 consists of 17 residues. With 5 bases removed from V and 2 bases from J, the gap between germline ends came to 22 bases. CDR3 region: CASSEDQEDWRAYEQYF. The CDR3 nucleotides read TGTGCCAGCAGCGAAGATCAGGAGGACTGGAGAGCCTACGAGCAGTACTTC.

The chain recombines TRBV15 with TRBJ2-1; D is ambiguous. V was cut by 4 bases and J by 0 bases, with 7 bases left in between. The CDR3 has 14 residues. CDR1 LNHNV and CDR2 YYDKDF come from the germline V gene (reference sequence). Here the CDR3 reads CATSNMSSYNEQFF. The CDR3 bases are TGTGCCACCAGCAATATGAGCTCCTACAATGAGCAGTTCTTC.

This clone was seen ten or more times. The chain has TRBV5-4 and TRBJ1-1; 7 bases are shared with TRBD1. Losses at the gene ends were 3 bases for V and 3 bases for J; bases not matched to a gene: 5. Germline V gene lookup returns CDR1 SGHNT and CDR2 YYREEE (reference sequence). The CDR3 is made up of 14 amino acids. The CDR3 DNA sequence: TGTGCCAGCAGCTACCCAGGGGGGGACACTGAAGCTTTCTTT. It codes for CASSYPGGDTEAFF.

The J gene is TRBJ1-3, the V gene TRBV30, with D unresolved. Looked up from germline, CDR1 is GTSNPN and CDR2 is SVGIG (reference sequence). Trimming took 0 bases from V and 7 from J, leaving 10 bases between them. The CDR3 totals 13 residues. CDR3 amino acids: CAWSVGLDNTIYF. The CDR3 bases are TGTGCCTGGAGTGTCGGGTTGGACAACACCATATATTTT.